These 16 T cell receptor beta chains share one sample of origin, sequenced in a study of cytomegalovirus exposure and HLA in healthy donors. With 60 Vbeta and 13 Jbeta primers, the PCR was carried out. Method: immunoSEQ multiplex PCR; TCRdb's copy keeps in-frame clones and lacks some. The data contain approximately 100,000 clones, roughly 70% of them singletons. Sample: PBMCs. These receptors were collected from a male donor in good health and CMV-seropositive.

This clone occurred once. The DNA for the CDR3 is TGTGCCAGCTCACCCTCGACATTAACCTACGAGCAGTACTTC. Protein sequence: CASSPSTLTYEQYF. This chain joins TRBV18 and TRBJ2-7, with D unclear. Trimming removed 3 bases at V and 2 bases at J, with 11 bases between. The CDR3 is 14 residues long. Germline-derived CDR1 and CDR2 are KGHSH and LQKENI. The variable domain in full, completed from reference TRBV18 and TRBJ2-7, reads NAGVMQNPRHLVRRRGQEARLRCSPMKGHSHVYWYRQLPEEGLKFMVYLQKENIIDESGMPKERFSAEFPKEGPSILRIQQVVRGDSAAYFCASSPSTLTYEQYFGPGTRLTVT.

The rearrangement joins TRBV9 to TRBJ2-5; TRBD1 agrees at 8 bases. In germline, CDR1 is SGDLS, CDR2 YYNGEE. CDR3 size: 15 residues. V lost 3 bases to trimming and J lost 5 bases; unmatched junction nucleotides: 9. The CDR3 DNA reads as TGTGCCAGCAGCGGGGGGACAGGCGGCGGGGAGACCCAGTACTTC. It translates to CASSGGTGGGETQYF.

The gene calls are TRBV7-8 and TRBJ2-2, with D unclear. This CDR3 is 16 amino acids long. Germline CDR1 SGHVS, CDR2 FQNEAQ. Trimming cost V 5 bases and J 4 bases, with 17 bases left between them. CDR3 coding DNA: TGTGCCAGCAGCCTTTCGGTACACTCGGGCACCGGGGAGCTGTTTTTT. It yields the protein CASSLSVHSGTGELFF.

This sequence joins TRBV9 and TRBJ2-5, with D perhaps TRBD2 (7 bases). This CDR3 is built from 16 residues. Germline V gene lookup returns CDR1 SGDLS and CDR2 YYNGEE. The ends were cut back, 0 bases at V and 5 bases at J, with 17 bases in the middle. CDR3 in DNA: TGTGCCAGCAGCGTAGCTCCAGGCGGGGGCGCGGAGACCCAGTACTTC. Protein product: CASSVAPGGGAETQYF.

The chain has TRBV4-3 and TRBJ1-4; D gene unclear. V was pared by 3 bases and J by 3 bases, with 23 bases between. CDR1 LGHNA and CDR2 YSLEER come from the germline V gene. The CDR3 extends over 19 amino acids. CDR3 in DNA: TGCGCCAGCAGCCAGTCCGGGCTAACAAGGGCGGGAGCTAATGAAAAACTGTTTTTT. Translated, it gives CASSQSGLTRAGANEKLFF.

The chain employs TRBV5-6 and TRBJ1-1; no definite D call. Germline V gives CDR1 SGHDT, CDR2 YYEEEE. Trimming stripped 0 bases from V and 0 bases from J, with 12 bases between. The CDR3 runs to 16 residues. The CDR3: CASSLGITVMNTEAFF. CDR3 nucleotides: TGTGCCAGCAGCTTGGGTATAACAGTTATGAACACTGAAGCTTTCTTT. Based on the CDR3 plus reference TRBV5-6 and TRBJ1-1, the full variable domain is DAGVTQSPTHLIKTRGQQVTLRCSPKSGHDTVSWYQQALGQGPQFIFQYYEEEERQRGNFPDRFSGHQFPNYSSELNVNALLLGDSALYLCASSLGITVMNTEAFFGQGTRLTVV.

This clone was seen more than once but under ten times. This chain uses TRBV4-1 with TRBJ1-4; D gene ambiguous. V lost 4 bases, J lost 5 bases, and 14 bases lay in between. The germline gives CDR1 MGHRA, CDR2 YSYEKL. The CDR3 is made up of 15 amino acids. CDR3 protein: CASSPLPRNNEKLFF. CDR3 coding DNA: TGCGCCAGCAGCCCCCTCCCGCGGAACAATGAAAAACTGTTTTTT.

V usage is TRBV2 and J usage is TRBJ1-4; the match to TRBD1 covers 7 bases. The CDR3 runs to 15 residues. V trimming: 7 bases; J trimming: 7 bases; junction bases outside the gene matches: 12. The germline V gene encodes CDR1 SNHLY and CDR2 FYNNEI. CDR3 coding DNA: TGTGCCAGCACTTCCTCCACAGGGGCGGGTGAAAAACTGTTTTTT. It is translated as CASTSSTGAGEKLFF.

The chain employs TRBV4-2 and TRBJ2-5, with 7 bases aligning to TRBD1. Trimming cost V 3 bases and J 3 bases; bases outside gene matches: 7. CDR1 LGHNA and CDR2 YNFKEQ come from the germline V gene. CDR3 length: 15 residues. This CDR3 reads CASSQGTDAEETQYF. CDR3 DNA sequence: TGTGCCAGCAGCCAGGGGACAGATGCTGAAGAGACCCAGTACTTC.

The sample holds a few counts of this clone. The J gene is TRBJ2-1, the V gene TRBV7-9; 9 bases are a match to TRBD2. CDR1 is SEHNR, CDR2 FQNEAQ, per germline (reference sequence). There are 16 residues in the CDR3. J lost 7 bases, V lost 1 base, and 8 bases had no gene match. The DNA for the CDR3 is TGTGCCAGCAGCTTAGGCGGAGCGGGGGGCCAAAATGAGCAGTTCTTC. Its translation is CASSLGGAGGQNEQFF.

This chain connects TRBV4-1 to TRBJ2-3; TRBD2 aligns across 7 bases. The J segment lost 5 bases and the V segment lost 4 bases, leaving 15 bases of the junction unmatched. This CDR3 comprises 17 residues. The V gene's germline CDR1 is MGHRA and CDR2 YSYEKL. CDR3 sequence: CASSRGGVTRAGDTQYF. CDR3 sequence (DNA): TGCGCCAGCAGCCGGGGAGGGGTCACAAGGGCAGGAGATACGCAGTATTTT.

The chain is built from TRBV2 and TRBJ1-2; tentative D call: TRBD1 (5 bases). V was shortened by 6 bases and J by 0 bases, with 14 bases between the two germline ends. Germline V gene data show CDR1 as SNHLY and CDR2 as FYNNEI. The CDR3 covers 15 residues. CDR3 DNA sequence: TGTGCCAGCAGGGGGGGGACTTTAACTAACTATGGCTACACCTTC. Residues: CASRGGTLTNYGYTF.

This clone turned up a few times. The chain uses TRBV5-6 and TRBJ1-2, with a weak D call TRBD1 (5 bases). This CDR3 spans 16 amino acids. With 1 base removed from V and 2 bases from J, the gap between germline ends came to 15 bases. Germline-derived CDR1 and CDR2 are SGHDT and YYEEEE. CDR3 sequence: CASSLSAQGRNYGYTF. As DNA, the CDR3 is TGTGCCAGCAGCTTGTCGGCTCAGGGAAGGAACTATGGCTACACCTTC.

This clone was detected a few times. V and J are TRBV15 and TRBJ2-3; 9 nucleotides match TRBD2. The CDR3 covers 17 residues. Unmatched junction bases numbered 7, after V lost 0 bases and J lost 3 bases. Germline V gene sequence: CDR1 LNHNV, CDR2 YYDKDF (reference sequence). The CDR3 loop reads CATSRDPLAGQTDTQYF. CDR3 sequence (DNA): TGTGCCACCAGCAGAGATCCCCTAGCGGGACAGACAGATACGCAGTATTTT.

The chain employs TRBV7-2 and TRBJ2-7, with a tentative D call TRBD2 (5 bases). This CDR3 is built from 14 residues. The V end was cut by 4 bases, the J end by 4 bases, with 14 bases between. Germline V gives CDR1 SGHTA, CDR2 FQGNSA. CDR3 DNA: TGTGCCAGCAGCTACGGGGTGGGCGGTTACGAGCAGTACTTC. This encodes CASSYGVGGYEQYF.

This CDR3 is CASSVGTVGYNQPQHF. The CDR3 DNA reads TGTGCCAGCAGTGTAGGGACAGTGGGCTACAATCAGCCCCAGCATTTT. The V call is TRBV6-1, the J call TRBJ1-5, with 7 nucleotides matching TRBD1. J was trimmed by 3 bases and V by 4 bases; bases with no gene match: 9. Germline assignment: CDR1 MNHNS and CDR2 SASEGT. The CDR3 consists of 16 residues.